This T cell receptor beta chain was identified in a study of beta chain features in type 1 diabetes. General observations from the study: All four CD4+ subsets from Type 1 diabetes patients carried moderately but significantly shorter TCRB CDR3s.

CDR1 and CDR2 (germline): MDHEN, SYDVKM. V lost 6 bases, J lost 10 bases, and 20 bases lay in between. The CDR3 runs 14 residues. This clone was seen only a few times. Its antigen is still unknown. Expressed TCRB transcripts were sequenced after all isolated RNA was converted to cDNA. The method was immunoSEQ multiplex PCR; TCRdb's version includes in-frame clones alone and lacks a portion of them. The sample includes about 260,000 clones, about a fifth seen only once; the top ten take 0.028%. V gene TRBV28 combines with J gene TRBJ2-3; tentative D call: TRBD2 (6 bases). The sequenced sample was naive CD4+ T cells from blood. This sequence was found in a middle-aged woman with type 1 diabetes. The CDR3 spells CASSQPDSSGAQYF. The CDR3, as DNA: TGTGCCAGCAGCCAACCCGACAGTTCGGGGGCGCAGTATTTT.